The 27 T cell receptor beta chains below all came from one sample that was sequenced in a study of early T cells in non-severe SARS-CoV-2 infection. TCRdb re-derived calls from the 5' RACE reads in MiXCR, one entry per CDR3 protein. The table records roughly 93,000 distinct CDR3 sequences, about 14% of them present only once. Sequenced material: whole blood. These receptors all come from an adult who was a healthcare worker with PCR-confirmed SARS-CoV-2 infection or an uninfected control (not recorded which).

The chain couples TRBV20-1 to TRBJ1-1; tentative D call: TRBD1 (6 bases). The V end lost 5 bases, the J end lost 5 bases, and 15 bases lay between the germline ends. The CDR3 is made up of 13 amino acids. The germline gives CDR1 DFQATT, CDR2 SNEGSKA (reference sequence). This chain's CDR3 is CSAGTRRGTEAFF. CDR3 bases: TGCAGTGCTGGGACACGTCGAGGGACTGAAGCTTTCTTT.

The table lists this clonotype with a few counts. The gene calls are TRBV7-9 and TRBJ1-3; perhaps TRBD1 as D (5 bases). In germline, CDR1 is SEHNR, CDR2 FQNEAQ (reference sequence). V gave up 2 bases and J gave up 2 bases, with 7 bases separating them. The CDR3 runs 14 residues. CDR3 in amino acids: CASSLRGAGNTIYF. CDR3 in DNA: TGTGCCAGCAGCTTAAGGGGAGCTGGAAACACCATATATTTT.

This clonotype was counted between two and nine times. This sequence joins TRBV5-1 and TRBJ1-2; unclear D gene. The V and J ends lost 4 bases and 4 bases respectively, with 17 bases between them. CDR3 size: 15 residues. Germline loops: CDR1 SGHRS, CDR2 YFSETQ. CDR3 region: CASSGNGSWGYGYTF. The CDR3 nucleotides read TGCGCCAGCAGCGGGAATGGGTCTTGGGGCTATGGCTACACCTTC.

This clonotype was counted at least ten times. The rearrangement uses TRBV5-1 and TRBJ1-1; D not certain. Germline CDR1 SGHRS, CDR2 YFSETQ. V was trimmed by 4 bases and J by 1 base, leaving 8 bases between them. The CDR3 consists of 13 residues. CDR3 sequence (DNA): TGCGCCAGCAGCCCCACCGGGAACACTGAAGCTTTCTTT. It translates to CASSPTGNTEAFF. The variable domain in full, with the rest retrieved from reference TRBV5-1 and TRBJ1-1, is KAGVTQTPRYLIKTRGQQVTLSCSPISGHRSVSWYQQTPGQGLQFLFEYFSETQRNKGNFPGRFSGRQFSNSRSEMNVSTLELGDSALYLCASSPTGNTEAFFGQGTRLTVV.

The chain is built from TRBV6-1 and TRBJ1-2; TRBD1 matches 8 bases. This CDR3 region has 13 residues. Germline CDR1 and CDR2: MNHNS and SASEGT. V dropped 1 base and J dropped 6; count of bases not matched to a gene: 1. CDR3 region: CASSEVQGDGYTF. The CDR3 DNA reads as TGTGCCAGCAGTGAAGTACAGGGGGATGGCTACACCTTC.

This clonotype was observed a handful of times. This chain connects TRBV10-2 to TRBJ2-3, with D tentatively TRBD2 (5 bases). This CDR3 is 14 amino acids long. Germline-derived CDR1 and CDR2 are WSHSY and SAAADI. The V gene lost 6 bases and the J gene lost 2 bases, with 12 bases spanning the gap. Here the CDR3 reads CASSYDYLTDTQYF. The CDR3 DNA follows: TGCGCCAGCAGCTACGACTATCTCACAGATACGCAGTATTTT.

DNA of the CDR3: TGCGCCAGCAGCAAGGACAGGGAAGGGGAGCTGTTTTTT. Encoded protein: CASSKDREGELFF. The rearrangement uses TRBV5-1 and TRBJ2-2, with 8 positions matching TRBD1. CDR3 length equals 13 residues. Germline assignment: CDR1 SGHRS and CDR2 YFSETQ. The J segment lost 8 bases and the V segment lost 4 bases, leaving 4 bases of the junction unmatched.

The rearrangement links TRBV5-6 to TRBJ1-5, with TRBD1 matching 8 bases. Germline CDR1 reads SGHDT; CDR2 reads YYEEEE. The CDR3 extends over 14 amino acids. Unmatched junction bases numbered 4, after V lost 2 bases and J lost 6 bases. Written as DNA, the CDR3 is TGTGCCAGCAGCTTAACAGGGGGGGTTCAGCCCCAGCATTTT. It codes for CASSLTGGVQPQHF.

This clonotype was seen a handful of times. This chain links TRBV5-6 with TRBJ2-1; TRBD2 agrees at 7 bases. Trimming removed 4 bases from V and 2 bases from J; junction bases left unmatched: 3. This CDR3 comprises 14 residues. Per germline, CDR1 SGHDT and CDR2 YYEEEE. The CDR3 sequence is CASSPGGTYNEQFF. CDR3 DNA sequence: TGTGCCAGCAGCCCGGGGGGAACCTACAATGAGCAGTTCTTC.

V is TRBV10-1 and J is TRBJ2-5, with 7 bases lining up with TRBD1. The CDR3 loop spans 17 amino acids. CDR1 is WNHNN and CDR2 is SYGVQD in the germline V gene (reference sequence). V shed 3 bases, J shed 2 bases, and the junction held 12 bases outside the gene matches. The CDR3, as DNA: TGCGCCAGCAGTGACACCCGACAGGGCCCGAATCAAGAGACCCAGTACTTC. This codes for CASSDTRQGPNQETQYF.

This clonotype has just a few counts. The rearrangement links TRBV27 to TRBJ1-1; 12 bases fit TRBD1. Germline CDR1 reads MNHEY; CDR2 reads SMNVEV (reference sequence). Trimming took 5 bases from V and 0 from J; bases not matched to a gene: 7. The CDR3 is 17 amino acids. In nucleotides, the CDR3 is TGTGCCAGCAGTACCCGGGACAGGGGGCTTATGAACACTGAAGCTTTCTTT. Protein: CASSTRDRGLMNTEAFF.

The rearrangement uses TRBV29-1 and TRBJ2-5; D possibly corresponds to TRBD2 (5 bases). The CDR3 is 13 amino acids. CDR1 and CDR2 (germline): SQVTM, ANQGSEA. With 4 bases removed from V and 3 bases from J, the gap between germline ends came to 12 bases. For the CDR3, the DNA is TGCAGCGTTGGGAGAGGGATAGAAGAGACCCAGTACTTC. Translating it yields CSVGRGIEETQYF.

This clonotype showed up just a few times. The chain couples TRBV19 to TRBJ1-6; 8 bases are shared with TRBD1. Germline V gene sequence: CDR1 LNHDA, CDR2 SQIVND (reference sequence). CDR3 size: 15 residues. The trim removed 5 bases at V and 5 bases at J, leaving 5 bases unmatched. Here the CDR3 reads CASSVTGVDNSPLHF. The CDR3 DNA is TGTGCCAGTAGTGTGACAGGGGTCGATAATTCACCCCTCCACTTT.

This clonotype was found many times. The chain uses TRBV9 and TRBJ1-6; TRBD1 aligns across 8 bases. The V gene end was trimmed by 1 base and the J gene end by 7 bases; junction bases not matched to a gene: 4. Germline values: CDR1 SGDLS, CDR2 YYNGEE. This CDR3 is built from 15 residues. The CDR3 region has the DNA TGTGCCAGCAGCGTACAGGGGGCTTTCAATTCACCCCTCCACTTT. Its protein is CASSVQGAFNSPLHF. Full variable domain (missing parts from reference TRBV9 and TRBJ1-6): DSGVTQTPKHLITATGQRVTLRCSPRSGDLSVYWYQQSLDQGLQFLIQYYNGEERAKGNILERFSAQQFPDLHSELNLSSLELGDSALYFCASSVQGAFNSPLHFGNGTRLTVT.

V usage is TRBV10-2 and J usage is TRBJ2-1, with a weak D call TRBD2 (5 bases). The V end lost 10 bases, the J end lost 4 bases, and 20 bases lay between the germline ends. Germline CDR1 reads WSHSY; CDR2 reads SAAADI. The CDR3 contains 15 residues. CDR3 amino acids: CATTPPVGSYNEQFF. The CDR3 DNA is TGCGCCACCACCCCCCCAGTGGGGAGTTACAATGAGCAGTTCTTC.

The chain carries TRBV5-1 and TRBJ1-1; D is uncertain. Germline V gives CDR1 SGHRS, CDR2 YFSETQ. The V and J ends lost 6 bases and 1 base respectively, with 13 bases between them. The CDR3 covers 14 residues. The CDR3, as DNA: TGCGCCAGCAAGCCATCAGGAGGGAACACTGAAGCTTTCTTT. Amino acid sequence: CASKPSGGNTEAFF.

The rearrangement uses TRBV29-1 and TRBJ2-1; 10 bases map to TRBD1. Germline CDR1 is SQVTM and CDR2 is ANQGSEA. The J segment lost 7 bases and the V segment lost 5 bases, leaving 11 bases of the junction unmatched. The length of the CDR3 is 15 residues. The CDR3 region is CSVSSPGQGKNEQFF. CDR3 nucleotide sequence: TGCAGCGTTTCAAGTCCGGGACAGGGGAAGAATGAGCAGTTCTTC.

The genes are TRBV30 and TRBJ1-6; 7 bases are a match to TRBD1. V shed 4 bases, J shed 13 bases, and the junction held 10 bases outside the gene matches. Germline lookup yields CDR1 GTSNPN and CDR2 SVGIG (reference sequence). The CDR3 is 13 amino acids. CDR3 coding DNA: TGTGCCTGGACCGAATGGAGGGACAGCCCCCTCCACTTT. Its protein is CAWTEWRDSPLHF.

The chain links TRBV3-1 to TRBJ2-7, with D maybe TRBD1 (6 bases). V lost 3 bases and J 6 bases, leaving 12 bases between the germline ends. The CDR3 loop spans 13 amino acids. Germline V gene lookup returns CDR1 LGHDT and CDR2 YNNKEL (reference sequence). The CDR3 reads CASSHGLGAEQYV. The DNA of the CDR3 is TGTGCCAGCAGCCACGGCCTGGGGGCCGAGCAGTACGTC.

The chain recombines TRBV4-1 with TRBJ1-1; TRBD1 might be the D (5 bases). The germline V gene has CDR1 MGHRA and CDR2 YSYEKL. V was clipped by 0 bases and J by 6 bases, with 14 bases between them. There are 15 residues in the CDR3. CDR3 amino acids: CASSQDDRGWPEAFF. The CDR3 nucleotides are TGCGCCAGCAGCCAAGACGATAGGGGTTGGCCTGAAGCTTTCTTT.

This clonotype was recorded at least ten times. This chain connects TRBV18 to TRBJ1-1; unclear D gene. The CDR3 totals 15 residues. In germline, CDR1 is KGHSH, CDR2 LQKENI. V was shortened by 3 bases and J by 0 bases, with 11 bases between the two germline ends. The CDR3 DNA reads as TGTGCCAGCTCACCTAGCGGGGTCATGAACACTGAAGCTTTCTTT. Protein product: CASSPSGVMNTEAFF.

V gene TRBV20-1 combines with J gene TRBJ2-1; 9 bases agree with TRBD2. With 0 bases clipped from V and 0 bases from J, the junction kept 9 bases outside the gene matches. This CDR3 has 18 amino acids. Germline CDR1 is DFQATT and CDR2 is SNEGSKA (reference sequence). The CDR3 spells CSARDSGASGVSYNEQFF. CDR3 bases: TGCAGTGCTAGAGACTCAGGGGCTAGCGGGGTCTCCTACAATGAGCAGTTCTTC.

Only a few counts were recorded for this clonotype. The chain employs TRBV4-2 and TRBJ2-1; TRBD2 aligns across 16 bases. V lost 1 base to trimming and J lost 6 bases; unmatched junction nucleotides: 6. Germline V gene lookup returns CDR1 LGHNA and CDR2 YNFKEQ. This CDR3 has 18 amino acids. The chain's CDR3 is CASSQVGTSGGAFNEQFF. The CDR3 coding sequence is TGTGCCAGCAGCCAAGTGGGGACTAGCGGGGGGGCATTCAATGAGCAGTTCTTC.

This clonotype was detected many times. The chain combines TRBV10-2 with TRBJ2-5, with 7 bases lining up with TRBD1. The V gene's germline CDR1 is WSHSY and CDR2 SAAADI. V was clipped by 3 bases and J by 4 bases; unmatched bases: 8. The CDR3 is 15 amino acids. CDR3 region: CASSDGTVRGETQYF. CDR3 nucleotides: TGCGCCAGCAGTGACGGGACAGTGAGAGGAGAGACCCAGTACTTC.

This rearrangement joins TRBV20-1 to TRBJ1-5; no reliable D call. V shed 6 bases and J shed 7 bases, with 19 bases lying between them. CDR1 and CDR2 from the germline V gene are DFQATT and SNEGSKA (reference sequence). The CDR3 has 14 amino acids. This CDR3 reads CSALAGGIGQPQHF. CDR3 coding DNA: TGCAGTGCGTTAGCGGGCGGGATCGGACAGCCCCAGCATTTT.

This clonotype was recorded many times. V usage is TRBV5-1 and J usage is TRBJ2-6, with a weak D call TRBD2 (7 bases). This CDR3 contains 17 residues. Germline V gene sequence: CDR1 SGHRS, CDR2 YFSETQ. V lost 5 bases, J lost 0 bases, and 15 bases lay in between. Here the CDR3 reads CASRREARGSGANVLTF. The CDR3 region has the DNA TGCGCCAGCAGACGGGAGGCCAGGGGCTCTGGGGCCAACGTCCTGACTTTC.

At least ten counts were recorded for this clonotype. This CDR3 is CASSPGQNYGYTF. The CDR3 nucleotides are TGTGCCAGCAGCCCGGGACAGAACTATGGCTACACCTTC. The rearrangement joins TRBV6-6 to TRBJ1-2; 7 bases are a match to TRBD1. This CDR3 has 13 residues. CDR1 MNHNY and CDR2 SVGAGI come from the germline V gene (reference sequence). Losses at the gene ends were 6 bases for V and 2 bases for J; bases not matched to a gene: 3.